The 2 T cell receptor beta chains below come from one sample, sequenced in a study of T cell responses to AZD1222 COVID-19 vaccine. Assay used: immunoSEQ multiplex PCR; TCRdb lists only in-frame clones, some missing. The table includes 90,000 to 120,000 clones, around nine tenths detected once. The starting material was peripheral blood, obtained on day 0 of AZD1222 vaccination. These receptors all come from an adult in good health.

The rearrangement joins TRBV3-1 (or the pseudogene TRBV3-2) to TRBJ2-3; D might be TRBD1 or TRBD2, each matching 5 bases. Germline CDR1 is LGHDT and CDR2 is YNNKEL (reference sequence). CDR3 length: 16 amino acids. Trimming cost V 5 bases and J 2 bases, with 17 bases left between them. In nucleotides, the CDR3 is TGTGCCAGCAGCGACTCGGGTCCGGGGACCACAGATACGCAGTATTTT. The encoded protein is CASSDSGPGTTDTQYF.

The chain is built from TRBV7-9 and TRBJ1-2, with 9 nucleotides matching TRBD1. V lost 3 bases and J lost 1; bases outside the gene matches: 9. There are 17 residues in the CDR3. Germline V lookup: CDR1 SEHNR, CDR2 FQNEAQ (reference sequence). The CDR3 loop is CASSFLRRDRDNYGYTF. In nucleotides, the CDR3 is TGTGCCAGCAGCTTTCTTCGCCGGGACAGGGATAACTATGGCTACACCTTC.